The next 13 T cell receptor beta chains were all read from a single sample in a study of spatial heterogeneity in lung cancer. Time point noted: sample taken at primary tumor resection. Whole RNA was taken from tumor, nontumor lung or frozen PBMC; it was then sequenced unsorted. Via MiXCR, TCRdb re-called the 5' RACE reads, giving one row per CDR3 protein. The repertoire holds more than 80,000 distinct CDR3 sequences, about 12% seen once, with over 40% in the top ten. This specimen was PBMCs, taken at surgery. These receptors all come from a male donor with early-stage non-small cell lung cancer.

About this clonotype itself: No conserved phenylalanine or tryptophan ends this CDR3, so it is likely a read error. This chain links TRBV6-6 with TRBJ1-2, with D perhaps matching TRBD1 (6 bases). Trimming left V 4 bases short and J 7 bases short, with 19 bases between. The CDR3 has 15 amino acids. From germline, CDR1 is MNHNY and CDR2 SVGAGI (reference sequence). The CDR3 sequence is CASSSNEGGISGYTS. CDR3 coding DNA: TGTGCCAGCAGTTCCAACGAGGGGGGTATAAGTGGCTACACCTCC.

The chain combines TRBV7-2 with TRBJ2-3; 8 bases fit TRBD2. The germline V gene encodes CDR1 SGHTA and CDR2 FQGNSA. There are 17 residues in the CDR3. With 0 bases clipped from V and 1 base from J, the junction kept 6 bases outside the gene matches. The CDR3 sequence is CASSLASRRGGTDTQYF. In DNA form, the CDR3 reads TGTGCCAGCAGCTTAGCGAGTCGGCGGGGGGGCACAGATACGCAGTATTTT.

This clonotype was counted only a few times. The chain uses TRBV20-1 and TRBJ1-6; tentative D call: TRBD1 (6 bases). Per the germline V gene, CDR1 is DFQATT and CDR2 is SNEGSKA (reference sequence). The CDR3 extends over 15 amino acids. The germline V and J ends were trimmed by 1 base and 9 bases, with 16 bases remaining between them. The CDR3 DNA is TGCAGTGCTAGAGCCGGGACAATTGGAGGTTCACCCCTCCACTTT. This encodes CSARAGTIGGSPLHF.

The V gene is TRBV20-1, the J gene TRBJ2-6, with D tentatively TRBD1 (6 bases). Germline CDR1 reads DFQATT; CDR2 reads SNEGSKA (reference sequence). Trimming left V 0 bases short and J 5 bases short, with 14 bases between. The CDR3 consists of 16 residues. As DNA, the CDR3 is TGCAGTGCTAGAGATTCTGGCCGGGACAGGGCCAACGTCCTGACTTTC. It encodes CSARDSGRDRANVLTF.

The gene calls are TRBV7-3 and TRBJ1-6; 9 nucleotides match TRBD1. V trimming: 9 bases; J trimming: 8 bases; junction bases outside the gene matches: 11. CDR3 length equals 15 residues. CDR1 and CDR2 from the germline V gene are SGHTA and FQGTGA. The CDR3 spells CARGTGTPPDSPLHF. For the CDR3, the DNA is TGTGCCAGAGGGACAGGGACCCCTCCGGATTCACCCCTCCACTTT.

This clonotype has only a few counts. The chain has TRBV5-1 and TRBJ1-3, with a tentative D call TRBD1 (6 bases). V lost 3 bases, J lost 1 base, and 8 bases lay in between. The CDR3 covers 14 residues. The germline V gene has CDR1 SGHRS and CDR2 YFSETQ. CDR3 sequence: CASSSGASGNTIYF. The CDR3 nucleotides read TGCGCCAGCAGCTCAGGGGCATCTGGAAACACCATATATTTT. Drawing the rest from reference TRBV5-1 and TRBJ1-3, the complete variable domain is KAGVTQTPRYLIKTRGQQVTLSCSPISGHRSVSWYQQTPGQGLQFLFEYFSETQRNKGNFPGRFSGRQFSNSRSEMNVSTLELGDSALYLCASSSGASGNTIYFGEGSWLTVV.

This clonotype was picked up many times. CDR3 sequence: CASSLGAGASYNEQFF. The CDR3 nucleotides are TGTGCCAGCAGCTTGGGGGCGGGTGCTTCCTACAATGAGCAGTTCTTC. The rearrangement joins TRBV13 to TRBJ2-1; tentatively, D is TRBD1 (6 bases). Germline V gene sequence: CDR1 PRHDT, CDR2 FYEKMQ (reference sequence). The length of the CDR3 is 16 residues. V lost 3 bases, J lost 1 base, and 13 bases lay in between.

The rearrangement joins TRBV7-2 to TRBJ2-1; maybe TRBD2 (6 bases). The CDR3 runs 15 residues. In germline, CDR1 is SGHTA, CDR2 FQGNSA. V gave up 0 bases and J gave up 2 bases, with 8 bases separating them. In DNA form, the CDR3 reads TGTGCCAGCAGCTTAGCGGCGGGGCCCTACAATGAGCAGTTCTTC. Encoded protein: CASSLAAGPYNEQFF.

This sequence joins TRBV19 and TRBJ2-7; D is perhaps TRBD2 (6 bases). This CDR3 region has 15 residues. Per germline, CDR1 LNHDA and CDR2 SQIVND (reference sequence). V lost 0 bases to trimming and J lost 1 base, with 10 bases between them. This CDR3 is CASSIERDHSYEQYF. CDR3 nucleotide sequence: TGTGCCAGTAGTATAGAGCGGGACCATTCCTACGAGCAGTACTTC.

V gene TRBV28 combines with J gene TRBJ2-3; tentative D call: TRBD2 (5 bases). Trimming pared 6 bases from V and 9 bases from J, leaving 19 bases between. The CDR3 length is 14 residues. Germline CDR1 is MDHEN and CDR2 is SYDVKM. DNA for the CDR3: TGTGCCAGCAGGGAGCGGCGTGGGTCGCGCACGCAGTATTTT. It translates to CASRERRGSRTQYF.

This clonotype was picked up many times. V and J are TRBV28 and TRBJ2-3; 7 bases are shared with TRBD2. Germline loops: CDR1 MDHEN, CDR2 SYDVKM. This CDR3 has 15 amino acids. Trimming took 2 bases from V and 0 from J; bases not matched to a gene: 2. The CDR3 region is CASSLPAGSTDTQYF. In nucleotides, the CDR3 is TGTGCCAGCAGTTTACCAGCGGGGAGCACAGATACGCAGTATTTT.

V gene TRBV24-1 combines with J gene TRBJ2-3, with 13 bases lining up with TRBD2. The CDR3 extends over 18 amino acids. CDR1 is KGHDR, CDR2 SFDVKD, per germline. V was clipped by 2 bases and J by 4 bases; unmatched bases: 8. This chain's CDR3 is CATSDSWTSGSSADTQYF. CDR3 in DNA: TGTGCCACCAGTGATTCCTGGACTAGCGGGAGCTCGGCAGATACGCAGTATTTT.

This clonotype was seen only a few times. The V gene is TRBV13, the J gene TRBJ2-1; 7 bases align to TRBD2. Per germline, CDR1 PRHDT and CDR2 FYEKMQ (reference sequence). The CDR3 spans 18 residues. The ends lost 5 bases at V and 0 bases at J; junction bases unmatched: 13. DNA for the CDR3: TGTGCCAGCAGCACCCGAGGGTCGCGGGGGAGCTCCTACAATGAGCAGTTCTTC. Protein product: CASSTRGSRGSSYNEQFF.